The clone carrying this T cell receptor beta chain showed up just once. This entry belongs to a study of blood T cell repertoires in COVID-19. On the study more broadly: Material from acute and convalescent COVID-19 was sourced from the United States, Italy and Spain. PBMCs, B-cell-depleted T cells, or T cells were the source of the cDNA or gDNA that made up the material.

The Seattle site enrolled patients during active infection and followed them longitudinally. Per the original methods: Cell counts per sample came from amplifying reference gene primers. Repertoires were generated with immunoSEQ multiplex PCR, while TCRdb's copy carries only in-frame clones and drops some. D and trimming come from the DNA, and the V and J calls and clone size come from that table. The repertoire holds roughly 200,000 clones, about 81% seen once, with about 10% in the top ten. Sequences were obtained from peripheral blood. This sequence was found in a woman older than 75 with COVID-19, enrolled during active disease.

The CDR3 DNA follows: TGTGCCAGTAGTATTCGGACAAACCAAGAGACCCAGTACTTC. Translating it yields CASSIRTNQETQYF. The rearrangement uses TRBV19 and TRBJ2-5; possibly TRBD1 for D (5 bases). The CDR3 length is 14 residues. Germline V CDR1 and CDR2: LNHDA, SQIVND (reference sequence). Trimming removed 3 bases from V and 0 bases from J, with 8 bases in between.